These 14 T cell receptor beta chains share one sample of origin, sequenced in a study of shared clonotypes between healthy human individuals. The assay was immunoSEQ multiplex PCR, and TCRdb's table has in-frame clones only and misses some. The data show around 480,000 clones, over 60% seen once. Sequenced input: PBMCs. These receptors were taken from a woman in her thirties or forties in good health. Some clones in this sample may be carry-over from other donors' samples.

V gene TRBV27 combines with J gene TRBJ2-5; D possibly corresponds to TRBD1 (6 bases). Germline assignment: CDR1 MNHEY and CDR2 SMNVEV (reference sequence). Trimming removed 7 bases at V and 2 bases at J, with 11 bases between. The CDR3 runs to 13 residues. CDR3 in DNA: TGTGCCAGCAAGGACAGATATCAAGAGACCCAGTACTTC. Translating gives CASKDRYQETQYF.

The genes are TRBV5-1 and TRBJ1-1, with 8 bases matching TRBD1. Germline V gene data show CDR1 as SGHRS and CDR2 as YFSETQ. This CDR3 is 14 amino acids long. J gave up 6 bases and V 5 bases, and 9 bases lay outside the gene matches. CDR3 DNA: TGCGCCAGCAGGGGGCAGGGGGCTTTTGCTGAAGCTTTCTTT. Translated: CASRGQGAFAEAFF.

This chain joins TRBV27 and TRBJ2-7; a weak D match, TRBD2 (6 bases). The CDR3 runs 13 residues. Per germline, CDR1 MNHEY and CDR2 SMNVEV (reference sequence). V was clipped by 5 bases and J by 9 bases, with 17 bases between them. The CDR3 nucleotides read TGTGCCAGCAGTACCCGCTTGGAGGGTCGGCAGTACTTC. Translating gives CASSTRLEGRQYF.

As regards this clone: This specimen includes other DNA sequences encoding the same CDR3. The chain links TRBV10-3 to TRBJ2-7, with D perhaps assigned TRBD1 or TRBD2 (6 bases each). Germline V gene lookup returns CDR1 ENHRY and CDR2 SYGVKD. Deletions cut 3 bases from V and 4 bases from J, with 7 bases between. The CDR3 contains 12 residues. CDR3 protein: CAISEGGYEQYF. The DNA for the CDR3 is TGTGCCATCAGTGAAGGGGGGTACGAGCAGTACTTC.

V usage is TRBV5-4 and J usage is TRBJ2-1; either TRBD1 or TRBD2 may supply D (5 bases each). The CDR3 loop spans 14 amino acids. CDR1 is SGHNT and CDR2 is YYREEE in the germline V gene (reference sequence). Deletions cut 4 bases from V and 6 bases from J, with 14 bases between. The CDR3 coding sequence is TGTGCCAGCAGCAGCCGGGACCGTTCCAATGAGCAGTTCTTC. This encodes CASSSRDRSNEQFF.

This clone was found a few times. The chain links TRBV2 to TRBJ2-2, with D maybe TRBD2 (6 bases). V was shortened by 6 bases and J by 7 bases, with 18 bases between the two germline ends. Germline CDR1 is SNHLY and CDR2 is FYNNEI. CDR3 length: 15 residues. CDR3 residues: CASSLLVVEGGELFF. CDR3 nucleotide sequence: TGTGCCAGCAGCCTCCTCGTCGTGGAGGGCGGGGAGCTGTTTTTT.

The J gene is TRBJ1-5, the V gene TRBV7-2; no definite D call. V dropped 2 bases and J dropped 7 bases, with 12 bases sitting between them. The germline CDR1 and CDR2 sequences are SGHTA and FQGNSA. The CDR3 sequence is 14 residues long. This chain's CDR3 is CASSLTAVGQPQHF. In DNA, the CDR3 is TGTGCCAGCAGCTTAACCGCCGTGGGGCAGCCCCAGCATTTT.

In its sample, this clone was seen once. The V call is TRBV28, the J call TRBJ2-7; 9 bases line up with TRBD1. V lost 5 bases to trimming and J lost 3 bases; unmatched junction nucleotides: 8. CDR1 MDHEN and CDR2 SYDVKM come from the germline V gene. The CDR3 is made up of 15 amino acids. The CDR3 loop reads CASSINRGLLYEQYF. The DNA of the CDR3 is TGTGCCAGCAGTATCAACAGGGGGCTCCTCTACGAGCAGTACTTC.

This chain's CDR3 is CASSQDSNPLGHEQYF. The CDR3 DNA follows: TGTGCCAGCAGCCAAGACTCGAACCCGCTCGGGCACGAGCAGTACTTC. The genes are TRBV4-2 and TRBJ2-5; D remains ambiguous. The J call may be faulty, since TRBJ2-7 better matches the DNA end. In germline, CDR1 is LGHNA, CDR2 YNFKEQ. This CDR3 spans 16 amino acids.

For the CDR3, the DNA is TGCGCCAGCAGCCCCGGAGGGCCCTACGAGCAGTACTTC. It encodes CASSPGGPYEQYF. This rearrangement joins TRBV5-1 to TRBJ2-5; D may be TRBD2 (6 bases). The end of the DNA is better explained by TRBJ2-7, so the J call may be wrong. Germline CDR1 reads SGHRS; CDR2 reads YFSETQ. The CDR3 length is 13 residues.

This chain links TRBV5-5 with TRBJ2-7; 11 bases match TRBD2. Germline V gene data show CDR1 as SGHKS and CDR2 as YYEKEE (reference sequence). Losses at the gene ends were 5 bases for V and 5 bases for J; bases not matched to a gene: 12. The CDR3 runs 16 residues. The CDR3 coding sequence is TGTGCCAGCAGTTACCGTAGCGGGAGGGCCGTGGACGAGCAGTACTTC. It encodes CASSYRSGRAVDEQYF.

The chain joins TRBV27 to TRBJ2-7; D may match TRBD1 or TRBD2 (5 bases each). CDR3 length equals 14 residues. Deletions cut 5 bases from V and 2 bases from J, with 13 bases between. Germline CDR1 and CDR2: MNHEY and SMNVEV (reference sequence). The CDR3 region is CASSRDHGTYEQYF. In DNA, the CDR3 is TGTGCCAGCAGTAGGGACCACGGCACCTACGAGCAGTACTTC.

This clone was counted only a few times. The rearrangement links TRBV2 to TRBJ2-7; the D is unclear. The CDR3 has 14 residues. V was pared by 4 bases and J by 0 bases, with 10 bases between. Germline-derived CDR1 and CDR2 are SNHLY and FYNNEI. The CDR3 DNA follows: TGTGCCAGCAGTGGAAGGCTTATCTCCTACGAGCAGTACTTC. The encoded protein is CASSGRLISYEQYF. Variable domain in full (rest from reference TRBV2 and TRBJ2-7): EPEVTQTPSHQVTQMGQEVILRCVPISNHLYFYWYRQILGQKVEFLVSFYNNEISEKSEIFDDQFSVERPDGSNFTLKIRSTKLEDSAMYFCASSGRLISYEQYFGPGTRLTVT.

This clone was counted once. This chain joins TRBV19 and TRBJ2-1; 10 bases line up with TRBD2. The germline V gene has CDR1 LNHDA and CDR2 SQIVND (reference sequence). The CDR3 is made up of 15 amino acids. The ends lost 6 bases at V and 5 bases at J; junction bases unmatched: 7. The CDR3 loop is CASSTPSGRHNEQFF. CDR3 nucleotides: TGTGCCAGTAGCACCCCTAGCGGGAGACACAATGAGCAGTTCTTC.